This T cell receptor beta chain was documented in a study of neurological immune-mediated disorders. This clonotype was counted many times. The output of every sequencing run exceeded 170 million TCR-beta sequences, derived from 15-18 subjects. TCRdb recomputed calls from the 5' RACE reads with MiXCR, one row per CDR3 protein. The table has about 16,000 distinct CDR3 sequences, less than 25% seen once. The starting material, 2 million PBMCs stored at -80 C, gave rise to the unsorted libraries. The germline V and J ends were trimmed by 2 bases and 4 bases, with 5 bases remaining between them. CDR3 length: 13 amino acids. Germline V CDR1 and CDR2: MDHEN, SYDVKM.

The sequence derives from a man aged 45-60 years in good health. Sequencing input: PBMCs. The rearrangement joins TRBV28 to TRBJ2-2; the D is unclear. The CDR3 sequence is CASSLGSTGELFF. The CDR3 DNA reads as TGTGCCAGCAGTTTAGGTTCCACCGGGGAGCTGTTTTTT.